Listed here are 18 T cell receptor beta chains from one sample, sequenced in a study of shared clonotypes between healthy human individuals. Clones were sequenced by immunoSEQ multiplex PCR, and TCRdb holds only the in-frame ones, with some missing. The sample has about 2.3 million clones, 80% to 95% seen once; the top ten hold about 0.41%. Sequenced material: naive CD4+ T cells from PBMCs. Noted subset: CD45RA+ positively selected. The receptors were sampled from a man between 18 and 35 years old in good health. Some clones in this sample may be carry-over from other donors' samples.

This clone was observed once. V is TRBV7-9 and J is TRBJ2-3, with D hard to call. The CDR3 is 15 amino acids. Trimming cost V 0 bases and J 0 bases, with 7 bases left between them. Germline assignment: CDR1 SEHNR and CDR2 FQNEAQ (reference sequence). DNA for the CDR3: TGTGCCAGCAGCTTAGCGCAACCTAGCACAGATACGCAGTATTTT. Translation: CASSLAQPSTDTQYF.

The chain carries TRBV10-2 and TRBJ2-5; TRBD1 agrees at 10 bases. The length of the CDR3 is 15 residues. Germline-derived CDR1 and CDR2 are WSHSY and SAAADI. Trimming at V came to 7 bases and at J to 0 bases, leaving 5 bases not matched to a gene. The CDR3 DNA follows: TGCGCCAGCAAGCCGGACAGGGGGTACCAAGAGACCCAGTACTTC. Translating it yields CASKPDRGYQETQYF.

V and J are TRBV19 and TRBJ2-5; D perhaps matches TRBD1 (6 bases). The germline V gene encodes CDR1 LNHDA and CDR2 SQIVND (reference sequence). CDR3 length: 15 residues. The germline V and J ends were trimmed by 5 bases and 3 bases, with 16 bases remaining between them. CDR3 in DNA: TGTGCCAGTAGTTCCCAGGGGCTTGGGAAAGAGACCCAGTACTTC. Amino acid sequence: CASSSQGLGKETQYF.

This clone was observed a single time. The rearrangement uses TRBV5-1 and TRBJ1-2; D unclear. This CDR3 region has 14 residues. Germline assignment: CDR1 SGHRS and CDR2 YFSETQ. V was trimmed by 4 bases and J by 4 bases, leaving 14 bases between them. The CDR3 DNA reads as TGCGCCAGCAGCGGTATTACACGGTCCTATGGCTACACCTTC. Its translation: CASSGITRSYGYTF.

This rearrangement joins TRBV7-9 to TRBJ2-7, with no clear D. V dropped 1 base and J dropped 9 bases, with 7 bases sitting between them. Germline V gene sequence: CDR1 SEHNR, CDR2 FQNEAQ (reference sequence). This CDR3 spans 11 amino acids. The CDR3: CASSLGRGQYF. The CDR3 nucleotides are TGTGCCAGCAGCTTAGGGCGCGGGCAGTACTTC. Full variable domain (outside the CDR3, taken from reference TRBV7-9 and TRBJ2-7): DTGVSQNPRHKITKRGQNVTFRCDPISEHNRLYWYRQTLGQGPEFLTYFQNEAQLEKSRLLSDRFSAERPKGSFSTLEIQRTEQGDSAMYLCASSLGRGQYFGPGTRLTVT.

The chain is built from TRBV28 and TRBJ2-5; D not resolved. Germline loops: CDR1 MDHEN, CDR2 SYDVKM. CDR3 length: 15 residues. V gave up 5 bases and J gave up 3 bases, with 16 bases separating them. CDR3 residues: CASSPVLRFEETQYF. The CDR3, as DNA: TGTGCCAGCAGTCCCGTCTTGAGGTTTGAAGAGACCCAGTACTTC.

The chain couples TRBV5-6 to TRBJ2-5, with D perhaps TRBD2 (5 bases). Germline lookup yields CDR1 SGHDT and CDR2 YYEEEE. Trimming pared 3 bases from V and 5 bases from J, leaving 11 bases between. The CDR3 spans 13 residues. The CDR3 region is CASSSSSGETQYF. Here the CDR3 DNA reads TGTGCCAGCAGCTCGTCGTCGGGGGAGACCCAGTACTTC.

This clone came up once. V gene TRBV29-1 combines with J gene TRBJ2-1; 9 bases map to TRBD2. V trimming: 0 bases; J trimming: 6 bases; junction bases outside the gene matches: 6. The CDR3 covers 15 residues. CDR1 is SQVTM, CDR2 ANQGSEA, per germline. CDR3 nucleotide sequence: TGCAGCGTTGAAGATTCGACACTAGCGGGCAATGAGCAGTTCTTC. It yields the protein CSVEDSTLAGNEQFF.

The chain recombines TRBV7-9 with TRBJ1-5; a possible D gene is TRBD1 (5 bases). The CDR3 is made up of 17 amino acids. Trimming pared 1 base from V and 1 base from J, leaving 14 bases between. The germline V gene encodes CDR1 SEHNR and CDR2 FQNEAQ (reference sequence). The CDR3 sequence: CASSLGQSAWSNQPQHF. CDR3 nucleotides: TGTGCCAGCAGCTTAGGACAGTCCGCCTGGAGCAATCAGCCCCAGCATTTT. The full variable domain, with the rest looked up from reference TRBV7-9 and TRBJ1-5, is DTGVSQNPRHKITKRGQNVTFRCDPISEHNRLYWYRQTLGQGPEFLTYFQNEAQLEKSRLLSDRFSAERPKGSFSTLEIQRTEQGDSAMYLCASSLGQSAWSNQPQHFGDGTRLSIL.

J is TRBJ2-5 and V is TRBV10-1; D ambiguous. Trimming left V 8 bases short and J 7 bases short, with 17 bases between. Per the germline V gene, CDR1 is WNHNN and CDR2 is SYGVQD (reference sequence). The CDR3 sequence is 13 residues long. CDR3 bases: TGCGCCAGCCTAAGTCGTTTAAGATGGACCCAGTACTTC. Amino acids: CASLSRLRWTQYF.

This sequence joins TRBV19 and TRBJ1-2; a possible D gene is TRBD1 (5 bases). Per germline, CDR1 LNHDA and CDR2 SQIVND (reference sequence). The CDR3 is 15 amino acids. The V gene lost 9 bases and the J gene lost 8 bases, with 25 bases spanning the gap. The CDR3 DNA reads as TGTGCCAGAACGCCGACAATAGGCCTCAGGGAAGGCTACACCTTC. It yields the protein CARTPTIGLREGYTF. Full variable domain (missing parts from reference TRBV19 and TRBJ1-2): DGGITQSPKYLFRKEGQNVTLSCEQNLNHDAMYWYRQDPGQGLRLIYYSQIVNDFQKGDIAEGYSVSREKKESFPLTVTSAQKNPTAFYLCARTPTIGLREGYTFGSGTRLTVV.

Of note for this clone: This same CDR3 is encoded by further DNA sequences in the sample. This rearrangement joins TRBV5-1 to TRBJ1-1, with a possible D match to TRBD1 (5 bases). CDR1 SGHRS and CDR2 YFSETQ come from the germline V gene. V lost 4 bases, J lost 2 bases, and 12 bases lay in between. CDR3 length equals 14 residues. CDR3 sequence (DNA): TGCGCCAGCAGCCTAGGGACCGTTAACACTGAAGCTTTCTTT. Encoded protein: CASSLGTVNTEAFF.

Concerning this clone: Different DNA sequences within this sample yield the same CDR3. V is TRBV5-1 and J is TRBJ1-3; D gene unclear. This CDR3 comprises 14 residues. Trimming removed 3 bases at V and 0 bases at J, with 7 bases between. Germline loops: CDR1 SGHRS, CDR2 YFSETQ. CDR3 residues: CASSSGGSGNTIYF. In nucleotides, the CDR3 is TGCGCCAGCAGCTCCGGAGGCTCTGGAAACACCATATATTTT.

CDR3 loop: CASLLAGEETQYF. The CDR3 DNA follows: TGTGCCAGCTTGCTAGCGGGAGAGGAGACCCAGTACTTC. The V gene is TRBV7-9, the J gene TRBJ2-5; TRBD2 agrees at 10 bases. CDR3 length equals 13 residues. J was trimmed by 5 bases and V by 8 bases; bases with no gene match: 5. CDR1 SEHNR and CDR2 FQNEAQ come from the germline V gene (reference sequence). Full variable domain (remainder filled in from reference TRBV7-9 and TRBJ2-5): DTGVSQNPRHKITKRGQNVTFRCDPISEHNRLYWYRQTLGQGPEFLTYFQNEAQLEKSRLLSDRFSAERPKGSFSTLEIQRTEQGDSAMYLCASLLAGEETQYFGPGTRLLVL.

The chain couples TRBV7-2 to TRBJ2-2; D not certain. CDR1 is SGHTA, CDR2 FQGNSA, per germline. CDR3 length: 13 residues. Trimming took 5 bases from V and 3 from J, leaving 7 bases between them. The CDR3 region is CASSQADTGELFF. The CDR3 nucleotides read TGTGCCAGCAGCCAAGCCGACACCGGGGAGCTGTTTTTT.

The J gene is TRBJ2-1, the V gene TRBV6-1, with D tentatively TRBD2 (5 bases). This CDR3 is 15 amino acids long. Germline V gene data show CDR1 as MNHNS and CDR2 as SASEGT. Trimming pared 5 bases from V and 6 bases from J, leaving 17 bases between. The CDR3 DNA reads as TGTGCCAGCAGTCGGGAAGTAGGTGACCCCAATGAGCAGTTCTTC. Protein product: CASSREVGDPNEQFF.

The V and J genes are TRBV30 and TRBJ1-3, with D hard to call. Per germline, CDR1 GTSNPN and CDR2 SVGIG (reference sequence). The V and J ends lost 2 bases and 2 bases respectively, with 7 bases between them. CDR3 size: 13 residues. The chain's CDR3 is CAWSTATGNTIYF. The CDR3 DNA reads TGTGCCTGGAGTACCGCGACTGGAAACACCATATATTTT.

The CDR3 is CASTSITHSYEQYF. The CDR3, as DNA: TGTGCCAGCACCTCGATCACTCACTCCTACGAGCAGTACTTC. The V and J genes are TRBV5-5 and TRBJ2-7; D is undetermined. V was clipped by 6 bases and J by 0 bases, with 13 bases between them. Germline CDR1 SGHKS, CDR2 YYEKEE (reference sequence). The CDR3 extends over 14 amino acids.